Listed below are T cell receptor beta chains from one sample, sequenced in a study of blood T cell repertoires in COVID-19. Profiling relied on immunoSEQ multiplex PCR, and the TCRdb table lists in-frame clones only, not all of them. The sample lists some 130,000 clones; around nine tenths were seen once. The material sequenced was peripheral blood. These TCRs come from a man in his forties or fifties with active or convalescent COVID-19. Each CDR3 is given with its conserved first and last residue. Each record gives: clone size, J gene, D gene, V gene, CDR3 DNA, CDR3 protein. A D gene is named only where the DNA matches it firmly. Part of the rows lack a size; the others show once, few, many or a class for expanded clones.

>-|TRBJ2-1|TRBD1|TRBV5-1
TGCGCCAGCAGCTTGACAGGGGGCCCGTTCGCTGAGCAGTTCTTC
CASSLTGGPFAEQFF
>-|TRBJ1-5|-|TRBV2
TGTGCCAGCAGACCAAACGCAGGGTTCAATCAACCCCAGCATTTT
CASRPNAGFNQPQHF
>-|TRBJ2-7|-|TRBV2
TGTGCCAGCAGTGAAGCCCCGGGAAAGCAGTACTTC
CASSEAPGKQYF
>-|TRBJ2-5|-|TRBV2
TGTGCCAGTAAATCCCTAGAGACCCAGTACTTC
CASKSLETQYF
>-|TRBJ2-2|TRBD1|TRBV6-2/TRBV6-3
TGTGCCAGCAGTTTGACAGGGGCGAACACCGGGGAGCTGTTTTTT
CASSLTGANTGELFF
>-|TRBJ2-2|-|TRBV4-3
TGCGCCAGCAGCCGGAGCGGGAACACCGGGGAGCTGTTTTTT
CASSRSGNTGELFF
>-|TRBJ1-5|-|TRBV21-1
TGTGCCAGCAGCAAACCGGGACAGGGGTATCAGCCCCAGCATTTT
CASSKPGQGYQPQHF
>-|TRBJ2-7|TRBD2|TRBV10-2
TGCGCCAGCAGAATAGCGGGAGGATCATACGAGCAGTACTTC
CASRIAGGSYEQYF
>-|TRBJ1-1|-|TRBV28
TGTGCCAGCGGCCGGGTCAGGAACACTGAAGCTTTCTTT
CASGRVRNTEAFF
>-|TRBJ1-1|-|TRBV9
TGTGCCAGCAGCCCTCAGACAGTGAACACTGAAGCTTTCTTT
CASSPQTVNTEAFF
>-|TRBJ2-1|TRBD1|TRBV18
TGTGCCAGCTCACGTGGGGGACAGCCTTACAATGAGCAGTTCTTC
CASSRGGQPYNEQFF
>-|TRBJ2-3|-|TRBV5-1
TGCGCCAGCAGCAAACCTCGCGAGACGCTCACCAGGTCCGCAGATACGCAGTATTTT
CASSKPRETLTRSADTQYF
>-|TRBJ2-2|TRBD1|TRBV19
TGTGCCAGTAGTATAGGGGACAGGGGGCACCCCCAAAGGGAGCTGTTTTTT
CASSIGDRGHPQRELFF
>-|TRBJ2-5|-|TRBV7-2
TGTGCCAGCAGGGCCGGCTGGGCTTGGGAGACCCAGTACTTC
CASRAGWAWETQYF
>-|TRBJ2-7|TRBD1|TRBV6-2/TRBV6-3
TGTGCCAGCAGTTACAGGGGACAGGATACGCTCCCTTACGAGCAGTACTTC
CASSYRGQDTLPYEQYF
>few|TRBJ1-4|-|TRBV3-1/TRBV3-2
TGTGCCAGCAGCCAAGAGGGGAGAGGAAAACTGTTTTTT
CASSQEGRGKLFF
>-|TRBJ2-7|TRBD1|TRBV5-1
TGCGCCAGCAGCAACAGGGGCTACGAGCAGTACTTC
CASSNRGYEQYF
>-|TRBJ1-4|TRBD1|TRBV9
TGTGCCAGCAGCGCACGAGGGACAGCAACTAATGAAAAACTGTTTTTT
CASSARGTATNEKLFF
>-|TRBJ1-2|TRBD1|TRBV6-4
TGTGCCAGCAGTCTAGAAGGGGGCGGTGGTGGCTACACCTTC
CASSLEGGGGGYTF
>few|TRBJ2-3|-|TRBV6-1
TGTGCCAGCAGTGAAGGCCCCGCGGGTACGCAGTATTTT
CASSEGPAGTQYF
>few|TRBJ1-6|TRBD1|TRBV5-8
TGTGCCAGCAGCTTGGTAGGACAGGGTCCCACCACGGATTCACCCCTCCACTTT
CASSLVGQGPTTDSPLHF
>-|TRBJ2-7|TRBD2|TRBV18
TGTGCCAGCTCGCGTCTAGCGGTGAACTCCTACGAGCAGTACTTC
CASSRLAVNSYEQYF
>-|TRBJ2-5|-|TRBV6-5
TGTGCCAGCAGTTACGGGTCAGGGCATAGGGAGACCCAGTACTTC
CASSYGSGHRETQYF
>-|TRBJ1-1|-|TRBV6-5
TGTGCCAGCAGTTACTCAAGAGGGGGCACTGAAGCTTTCTTT
CASSYSRGGTEAFF
>-|TRBJ2-7|TRBD1|TRBV19
TGTGCCAGTAGTATCACATCCGGGACAGGGGGCGGTTACGAGCAGTACTTC
CASSITSGTGGGYEQYF
>-|TRBJ2-1|TRBD2|TRBV14
TGTGCCAGCAGCCAAGATCAATGGCGGGGGGCCTACAATGAGCAGTTCTTC
CASSQDQWRGAYNEQFF
>-|TRBJ1-6|-|TRBV28
TGTGCCAGCAAGCAGGCCAGCTCCTATAATTCACCCCTCCACTTT
CASKQASSYNSPLHF
>-|TRBJ1-3|-|TRBV11-2
TGTGCCAGCAGCGGAATCAGGGCCCGAACTGGAAACACCATATATTTT
CASSGIRARTGNTIYF
>-|TRBJ2-7|TRBD2|TRBV28
TGTGCCAGCAGTTTACCGGGAGGGCCGTCCTACGAGCAGTACTTC
CASSLPGGPSYEQYF
>-|TRBJ2-2|-|TRBV12-3/TRBV12-4
TGTGCCAGCAGTTTACGGGTGGCCGGGGAGCTGTTTTTT
CASSLRVAGELFF
>-|TRBJ1-2|-|TRBV12-5
TGTGCTAGTGCCCCAGGAGGGGTGTCGGGAGGCTACACCTTC
CASAPGGVSGGYTF
>once|TRBJ1-4|-|TRBV19
TGTGCCAGTAGTATACTCCCAGGGTCTAATGAAAAACTGTTTTTT
CASSILPGSNEKLFF
>-|TRBJ1-3|TRBD1|TRBV23-1
TGCGCCAGCAGTCAATCGGAGGGGGCGGTTGGAAACACCATATATTTT
CASSQSEGAVGNTIYF
>-|TRBJ1-2|-|TRBV24-1
TGTGCCACCTCTGGAGGGAGGGAGAGCGGCTACACCTTC
CATSGGRESGYTF
>-|TRBJ2-7|TRBD1|TRBV27
TGTGCCAGCAGTTTATCTGGGACAGGGGGCGCTTCCTACGAGCAGTACTTC
CASSLSGTGGASYEQYF
>few|TRBJ1-1|TRBD1|TRBV19
TGTGCCAGTAGTCCCGGACAGGTAAACACTGAAGCTTTCTTT
CASSPGQVNTEAFF
>-|TRBJ2-2|TRBD1|TRBV24-1
TGTGCCACCTCCGGGACAGGGGGGACCGGGGAGCTGTTTTTT
CATSGTGGTGELFF